A selection of T cell receptor beta chains follows, all from one sample in a study of blood T cell repertoires in COVID-19. The repertoire was sequenced with immunoSEQ multiplex PCR; TCRdb's copy has only in-frame clones and lacks some. The sample has fewer than 300,000 clones; 91% are singletons. Sequenced: peripheral blood. The receptors derive from a person under 35 with COVID-19, enrolled during active disease. The CDR3 runs from the conserved cysteine through the conserved F or W. Fields, in order: J gene, CDR3 length, D gene, V gene, clone size, CDR3 DNA, CDR3 protein. D genes are given only for firm matches. The listing skips clone size in some rows; elsewhere it reads once, few, many or a size class.

j_gene: TRBJ2-1
len: 17
d_gene: NA
v_gene: TRBV27
abundance: NA
CDR3nt: TGTGCCAGCAGTTTAAGGGGCAGTTTCAGCTCCTACAATGAGCAGTTCTTC
CDR3aa: CASSLRGSFSSYNEQFF

j_gene: TRBJ2-7
len: 17
d_gene: NA
v_gene: TRBV14
abundance: NA
CDR3nt: TGTGCCAGCAGCCAAGAGACAGGCGCCAAGGGAGTATACGAGCAGTACTTC
CDR3aa: CASSQETGAKGVYEQYF

j_gene: TRBJ1-2
len: 16
d_gene: NA
v_gene: TRBV18
abundance: NA
CDR3nt: TGTGCCAGCTCACCACCGTCTCAGGGATCTGGGGCGGGCTACACCTTC
CDR3aa: CASSPPSQGSGAGYTF

j_gene: TRBJ2-7
len: 13
d_gene: TRBD2
v_gene: TRBV28
abundance: NA
CDR3nt: TGTGCCAGCAGCGGCGGGAGTGATGACGAGCAGTACTTC
CDR3aa: CASSGGSDDEQYF

j_gene: TRBJ2-7
len: 16
d_gene: TRBD2
v_gene: TRBV18
abundance: NA
CDR3nt: TGTGCCAGCTCACTTGAAGGACTAGCGGGGTCCTACGAGCAGTACTTC
CDR3aa: CASSLEGLAGSYEQYF

j_gene: TRBJ1-5
len: 17
d_gene: NA
v_gene: TRBV19
abundance: NA
CDR3nt: TGTGCCACCGCCCAGGGCCGGATGAGAGATAGCAATCAGCCCCAGCATTTT
CDR3aa: CATAQGRMRDSNQPQHF

j_gene: TRBJ2-5
len: 15
d_gene: TRBD1
v_gene: TRBV9
abundance: NA
CDR3nt: TGTGCCAGCAGCGCAGAGGGACAGAATTGGGAGACCCAGTACTTC
CDR3aa: CASSAEGQNWETQYF

j_gene: TRBJ2-7
len: 16
d_gene: TRBD1
v_gene: TRBV5-5
abundance: NA
CDR3nt: TGTGCCAGCAGCTTGGCTCCGACAGGGGGCCAGTACGAGCAGTACTTC
CDR3aa: CASSLAPTGGQYEQYF

j_gene: TRBJ2-7
len: 14
d_gene: NA
v_gene: TRBV4-1
abundance: once
CDR3nt: TGCGCCAGCAGCCAGGGAGCGGCGTCCTACGAGCAGTACTTC
CDR3aa: CASSQGAASYEQYF

j_gene: TRBJ1-1
len: 14
d_gene: TRBD1
v_gene: TRBV5-1
abundance: NA
CDR3nt: TGCGCCAGCAGCAAGACAGGGGCGAACACTGAAGCTTTCTTT
CDR3aa: CASSKTGANTEAFF

j_gene: TRBJ2-1
len: 12
d_gene: TRBD2
v_gene: TRBV19
abundance: NA
CDR3nt: TGTGCCAGTAGTATGGGACTAGCGGAGCAGTTCTTC
CDR3aa: CASSMGLAEQFF

j_gene: TRBJ1-3
len: 18
d_gene: NA
v_gene: TRBV5-4
abundance: NA
CDR3nt: TGTGCCAGCAGCTTGGAAGCCGGTGGTTGGAGCTCTGGAAACACCATATATTTT
CDR3aa: CASSLEAGGWSSGNTIYF

j_gene: TRBJ2-1
len: 16
d_gene: TRBD2
v_gene: TRBV10-1
abundance: NA
CDR3nt: TGCGCCAGCAGTTTCTCTAGCGGGAGGGATTACAATGAGCAGTTCTTC
CDR3aa: CASSFSSGRDYNEQFF

j_gene: TRBJ1-5
len: 11
d_gene: NA
v_gene: TRBV20-1
abundance: NA
CDR3nt: TGCAGTGGGGGGGGAAAACAGCCCCAGCATTTT
CDR3aa: CSGGGKQPQHF

j_gene: TRBJ1-2
len: 13
d_gene: NA
v_gene: TRBV27
abundance: NA
CDR3nt: TGTGCCAGCAGTAGGGGGGGAGGGGTCGGCTACACCTTC
CDR3aa: CASSRGGGVGYTF

j_gene: TRBJ2-5
len: 15
d_gene: TRBD1
v_gene: TRBV5-1
abundance: NA
CDR3nt: TGCGCCAGCAGCTTGGGGGACAGGGGACAAGAGACCCAGTACTTC
CDR3aa: CASSLGDRGQETQYF

j_gene: TRBJ1-3
len: 17
d_gene: NA
v_gene: TRBV7-9
abundance: NA
CDR3nt: TGTGCCAGCAGCTCTACGCCTTGGGGGGGTGACGGAAACACCATATATTTT
CDR3aa: CASSSTPWGGDGNTIYF

j_gene: TRBJ2-5
len: 11
d_gene: NA
v_gene: TRBV12-3/TRBV12-4
abundance: NA
CDR3nt: TGTGCCAGCAGTCGAGCGGAGACCCAGTACTTC
CDR3aa: CASSRAETQYF

j_gene: TRBJ2-3
len: 14
d_gene: NA
v_gene: TRBV19
abundance: NA
CDR3nt: TGTGCCGCGTACAGGAAAGCTAGCACAGATACGCAGTATTTT
CDR3aa: CAAYRKASTDTQYF

j_gene: TRBJ2-1
len: 15
d_gene: TRBD1
v_gene: TRBV28
abundance: NA
CDR3nt: TGTGCCAGCAGAAGTGGACAGGGGGCGCCCAATGAGCAGTTCTTC
CDR3aa: CASRSGQGAPNEQFF

j_gene: TRBJ2-5
len: 15
d_gene: TRBD2
v_gene: TRBV9
abundance: NA
CDR3nt: TGTGCCAGCAGCCCTAGCGGGAGGAAACAAGAGACCCAGTACTTC
CDR3aa: CASSPSGRKQETQYF

j_gene: TRBJ1-5
len: 13
d_gene: NA
v_gene: TRBV9
abundance: NA
CDR3nt: TGTGCCAGCAGCGCGTCAGGGGAGCAGCCCCAGCATTTT
CDR3aa: CASSASGEQPQHF

j_gene: TRBJ1-6
len: 15
d_gene: NA
v_gene: TRBV5-1
abundance: NA
CDR3nt: TGCGCCAGCAGCTTGGCTCCGGGATTTAATTCACCCCTCCACTTT
CDR3aa: CASSLAPGFNSPLHF

j_gene: TRBJ1-2
len: 14
d_gene: TRBD1
v_gene: TRBV6-5
abundance: many
CDR3nt: TGTGCCAGCAGTTACAGGGGGCAGAGCTATGGCTACACCTTC
CDR3aa: CASSYRGQSYGYTF

j_gene: TRBJ1-2
len: 15
d_gene: NA
v_gene: TRBV9
abundance: NA
CDR3nt: TGTGCCAGCAACCCTATTACAGGAGACTCCTGGGGCTACACCTTC
CDR3aa: CASNPITGDSWGYTF

j_gene: TRBJ2-3
len: 15
d_gene: NA
v_gene: TRBV2
abundance: NA
CDR3nt: TGTGCCAGCAGCTTGTTGGGGGCAGCTCCAGATACGCAGTATTTT
CDR3aa: CASSLLGAAPDTQYF

j_gene: TRBJ1-1
len: 13
d_gene: NA
v_gene: TRBV29-1
abundance: NA
CDR3nt: TGCAGCGTTGAAGATGGAGGGGTCACTGAAGCTTTCTTT
CDR3aa: CSVEDGGVTEAFF

j_gene: TRBJ2-7
len: 13
d_gene: NA
v_gene: TRBV27
abundance: NA
CDR3nt: TGTGCCAGCATGGAGGGAGGCTCCTACGAGCAGTACTTC
CDR3aa: CASMEGGSYEQYF

j_gene: TRBJ2-5
len: 15
d_gene: TRBD1
v_gene: TRBV4-2
abundance: NA
CDR3nt: TGTGCCAGCAGCCAGGGGGGACAGGGCAGGGAGGCCCAGTACTTC
CDR3aa: CASSQGGQGREAQYF

j_gene: TRBJ2-1
len: 12
d_gene: NA
v_gene: TRBV6-4
abundance: NA
CDR3nt: TGTGCCAGCAGTGGAGAGGACAATGAGCAGTTCTTC
CDR3aa: CASSGEDNEQFF

j_gene: TRBJ2-1
len: 14
d_gene: TRBD1
v_gene: TRBV10-3
abundance: NA
CDR3nt: TGTGCCACCTGGACAGGGAGCTCCTACAATGAGCAGTTCTTC
CDR3aa: CATWTGSSYNEQFF

j_gene: TRBJ2-7
len: 11
d_gene: NA
v_gene: TRBV19
abundance: once
CDR3nt: TGTGCCAGTAGTATCGGGTACGAGCAGTACTTC
CDR3aa: CASSIGYEQYF

j_gene: TRBJ1-3
len: 15
d_gene: TRBD1
v_gene: TRBV7-2
abundance: NA
CDR3nt: TGTGCCAGCAGCCAATTCGGGACAGGAGGAAACACCATATATTTT
CDR3aa: CASSQFGTGGNTIYF

j_gene: TRBJ2-1
len: 16
d_gene: TRBD1
v_gene: TRBV24-1
abundance: NA
CDR3nt: TGTGCCACCAGTGATTCGACAGGGGGCTTAAGGGTACAGCAGTTCTTC
CDR3aa: CATSDSTGGLRVQQFF

j_gene: TRBJ1-5
len: 17
d_gene: NA
v_gene: TRBV7-8
abundance: NA
CDR3nt: TGTGCCAGCAGCTTAGAATGGCAGGGTTATAGCAATCAGCCCCAGCATTTT
CDR3aa: CASSLEWQGYSNQPQHF

j_gene: TRBJ2-2
len: 16
d_gene: TRBD2
v_gene: TRBV5-1
abundance: NA
CDR3nt: TGCGCCAGCAGCTTAACTCCGGGACTATACACCGGGGAGCTGTTTTTT
CDR3aa: CASSLTPGLYTGELFF

j_gene: TRBJ2-3
len: 13
d_gene: TRBD1
v_gene: TRBV5-4
abundance: once
CDR3nt: TGTGCCAGCAGCTTAGACTCAGGGGGTACGCAGTATTTT
CDR3aa: CASSLDSGGTQYF

j_gene: TRBJ1-6
len: 15
d_gene: TRBD1
v_gene: TRBV3-1/TRBV3-2
abundance: NA
CDR3nt: TGTGCCAGCAGCCAAGTCGGACAGGGGTTCTCACCCCTCCACTTT
CDR3aa: CASSQVGQGFSPLHF

j_gene: TRBJ1-2
len: 15
d_gene: TRBD1
v_gene: TRBV10-3
abundance: NA
CDR3nt: TGTGCCATCAGCGTTCCGGGACAGGGGGCATCTGGCTACACCTTC
CDR3aa: CAISVPGQGASGYTF

j_gene: TRBJ1-1
len: 11
d_gene: NA
v_gene: TRBV5-5
abundance: NA
CDR3nt: TGTGCCAGCTCGCAGAGGGCTGAAGCTTTCTTT
CDR3aa: CASSQRAEAFF

j_gene: TRBJ2-5
len: 17
d_gene: TRBD2
v_gene: TRBV4-1
abundance: NA
CDR3nt: TGCGCCAGCAGCCAAGGGACTAGCGGGAGGGGGGGAGAGACCCAGTACTTC
CDR3aa: CASSQGTSGRGGETQYF

j_gene: TRBJ1-5
len: 13
d_gene: NA
v_gene: TRBV12-3/TRBV12-4
abundance: many
CDR3nt: TGTGCCAGCAGTTTACGAGTGAATCAGCCCCAGCATTTT
CDR3aa: CASSLRVNQPQHF

j_gene: TRBJ2-5
len: 15
d_gene: NA
v_gene: TRBV6-1
abundance: NA
CDR3nt: TGTGCCAGCAGTGAACTGACAGGAGGATCAGAGACCCAGTACTTC
CDR3aa: CASSELTGGSETQYF

j_gene: TRBJ1-5
len: 16
d_gene: NA
v_gene: TRBV5-5
abundance: NA
CDR3nt: TGTGCCAGCAGCACGGGGGGGATGCCGGGGAATCAGCCCCAGCATTTT
CDR3aa: CASSTGGMPGNQPQHF